This TCR beta chain came from a study of blood T cell repertoires in COVID-19. The CDR3 consists of 12 residues. The germline CDR1 and CDR2 sequences are SNHLY and FYNNEI. V was clipped by 1 base and J by 8 bases, with 5 bases between them. With regard to this clone: Other DNA sequences from this sample encode an identical CDR3 as well.

Source study methods: Quantification of nucleated cells was approximated via reference gene primer amplification. Libraries were prepared by immunoSEQ multiplex PCR; TCRdb keeps only in-frame clonotypes and omits some of them. V, J and clone size were drawn from that table, and D and trimming were deduced from the DNA. The sample lists 240,000 or so clones, 80% to 90% occurring once. Sequenced material: peripheral blood. The chain carries TRBV2 and TRBJ1-4; unclear D gene. The receptor was derived from a man aged 60-69 years with acute or convalescent COVID-19. The CDR3 DNA is TGTGCCAGCAGTGAAGGGAGGGAAAAACTGTTTTTT. Translation gives CASSEGREKLFF.